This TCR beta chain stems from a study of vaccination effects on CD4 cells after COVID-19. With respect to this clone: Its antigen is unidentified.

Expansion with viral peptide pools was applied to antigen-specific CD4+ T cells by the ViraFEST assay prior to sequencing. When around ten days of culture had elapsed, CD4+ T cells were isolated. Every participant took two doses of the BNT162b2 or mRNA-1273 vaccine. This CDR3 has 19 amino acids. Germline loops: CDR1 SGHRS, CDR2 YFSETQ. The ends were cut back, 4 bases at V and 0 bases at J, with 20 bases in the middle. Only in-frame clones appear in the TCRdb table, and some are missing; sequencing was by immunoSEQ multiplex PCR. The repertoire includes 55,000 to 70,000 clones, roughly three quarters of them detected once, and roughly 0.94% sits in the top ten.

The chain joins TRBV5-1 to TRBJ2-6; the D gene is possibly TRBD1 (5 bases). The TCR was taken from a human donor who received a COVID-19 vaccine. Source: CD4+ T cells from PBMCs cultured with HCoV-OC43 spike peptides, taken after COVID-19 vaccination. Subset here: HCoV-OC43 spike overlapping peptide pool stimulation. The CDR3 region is CASSPVSGHIVSGANVLTF. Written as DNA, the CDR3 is TGCGCCAGCAGCCCCGTCTCTGGACACATCGTCTCTGGGGCCAACGTCCTGACTTTC.